The 26 T cell receptor beta chains in this list originate from one sample, sequenced in a study of blood T cell repertoires in COVID-19 (dated by TCRdb to the early 2020s). Libraries were built with the immunoSEQ multiplex PCR assay. TCRdb stores this immuneACCESS table with in-frame sequences only. Part of the clones is absent; in the studies checked, under half of the shortfall reflects unresolved V genes, and no reason is known for the rest. The sample yields roughly 61,000 clones; 70% to 90% were counted once. The ten top clones hold roughly 5% of the sample. Sequenced material: peripheral blood. These receptors originate from a man aged 35 to 55 with active COVID-19.

This rearrangement joins TRBV21-1 to TRBJ2-7; the DNA was not compared with TRBD1, the D call given in the table. TRBV21-1 represents a pseudogene. CDR3 size: 11 residues. The CDR3 sequence is CASSRQYEQYF. The CDR3 DNA sequence: TGTGCCAGCAGCAGACAGTACGAGCAGTACTTC.

A few counts support this clone. The rearrangement links TRBV7-3 to TRBJ2-7; 9 bases fit TRBD1. Germline CDR1 SGHTA, CDR2 FQGTGA. CDR3 length equals 18 residues. Losses at the gene ends were 7 bases for V and 1 base for J; bases not matched to a gene: 17. The CDR3 sequence is CASTSRDREKMRSYEQYF. Written as DNA, the CDR3 is TGTGCCAGCACCAGTCGGGACAGGGAAAAGATGAGATCCTACGAGCAGTACTTC.

V usage is TRBV29-1 and J usage is TRBJ2-3; TRBD1 agrees at 7 bases. With V trimmed by 6 bases and J by 0 bases, 12 bases remained unmatched. The germline V gene encodes CDR1 SQVTM and CDR2 ANQGSEA. The CDR3 has 16 residues. This CDR3 is CSVHATGEKSTDTQYF. The CDR3 bases are TGCAGCGTACACGCTACAGGGGAAAAGAGCACAGATACGCAGTATTTT.

The genes are TRBV10-3 and TRBJ2-5; D not certain. Trimming took 3 bases from V and 2 from J, leaving 10 bases between them. The length of the CDR3 is 14 residues. The germline gives CDR1 ENHRY, CDR2 SYGVKD. Here the CDR3 reads CAISEGAGQETQYF. The CDR3 DNA reads TGTGCCATCAGTGAAGGAGCCGGACAAGAGACCCAGTACTTC.

The chain employs TRBV5-4 and TRBJ2-5; 11 bases align to TRBD1. Per the germline V gene, CDR1 is SGHNT and CDR2 is YYREEE (reference sequence). The CDR3 consists of 16 residues. V lost 4 bases and J lost 4; bases outside the gene matches: 9. CDR3 bases: TGTGCCAGCAGCCCCGGGACAGGGGGGACGGGAGAGACCCAGTACTTC. Its protein product is CASSPGTGGTGETQYF.

The V call is TRBV2, the J call TRBJ1-4, with TRBD1 matching 9 bases. The CDR3 sequence is 15 residues long. Germline-derived CDR1 and CDR2 are SNHLY and FYNNEI. Germline trimming cut 8 bases from V and 1 base from J; bases unmatched to any gene: 5. CDR3 in DNA: TGTGCCAGCTTGGGACAGGGAGGAACTAATGAAAAACTGTTTTTT. This translates into CASLGQGGTNEKLFF.

This chain joins TRBV28 and TRBJ1-5; D is unresolved. The V gene lost 2 bases and the J gene lost 6 bases, with 17 bases spanning the gap. Germline lookup yields CDR1 MDHEN and CDR2 SYDVKM. The CDR3 extends over 16 amino acids. CDR3 bases: TGTGCCAGCAGTTTAGCCCTGGACTTCCCCCTTCAGCCCCAGCATTTT. Protein product: CASSLALDFPLQPQHF.

In this sample, this clone turned up once. V and J are TRBV5-6 and TRBJ2-7; the D gene is possibly TRBD1 (7 bases). The V and J ends lost 4 bases and 0 bases respectively, with 17 bases between them. Germline V lookup: CDR1 SGHDT, CDR2 YYEEEE. The CDR3 loop spans 16 amino acids. The CDR3: CASSPTNRGLSYEQYF. The CDR3 DNA reads TGTGCCAGCAGCCCAACAAACAGGGGACTCTCCTACGAGCAGTACTTC.

This chain links TRBV5-1 with TRBJ1-5, with 8 bases that match TRBD1. CDR3 length: 15 amino acids. Losses at the gene ends were 0 bases for V and 4 bases for J; bases not matched to a gene: 3. Germline V gives CDR1 SGHRS, CDR2 YFSETQ. CDR3 DNA: TGCGCCAGCAGCTTGGATACAGGGGGGAATCAGCCCCAGCATTTT. Protein product: CASSLDTGGNQPQHF.

This chain links TRBV3-1 (or the pseudogene TRBV3-2) with TRBJ2-6; D is perhaps TRBD2 (5 bases). The CDR3 contains 14 residues. The germline CDR1 and CDR2 sequences are LGHDT and YNNKEL (reference sequence). The germline V and J ends were trimmed by 0 bases and 10 bases, with 10 bases remaining between them. This CDR3 reads CASSQDLLANVLTF. For the CDR3, the DNA is TGTGCCAGCAGCCAAGATCTGCTAGCAAACGTCCTGACTTTC.

In its sample, this clone was seen once. The genes are TRBV2 and TRBJ2-5, with a possible D match to TRBD1 (5 bases). Germline loops: CDR1 SNHLY, CDR2 FYNNEI. The CDR3 loop spans 18 amino acids. V lost 0 bases, J lost 0 bases, and 17 bases lay in between. The CDR3 region has the DNA TGTGCCAGCAGTGAAGCGCGTGACAGTTCGTGGAACCAAGAGACCCAGTACTTC. Its protein is CASSEARDSSWNQETQYF.

J is TRBJ2-7 and V is TRBV27; 12 bases are a match to TRBD2. The V gene end was trimmed by 5 bases and the J gene end by 2 bases; junction bases not matched to a gene: 10. This CDR3 is 17 amino acids long. Germline V CDR1 and CDR2: MNHEY, SMNVEV (reference sequence). As DNA, the CDR3 is TGTGCCAGCAGTCCCACGGTAAGGACTAGCGGGACCTACGAGCAGTACTTC. It yields the protein CASSPTVRTSGTYEQYF.

The chain joins TRBV27 to TRBJ2-1; TRBD1 matches 8 bases. V gave up 4 bases and J gave up 2 bases; unmatched junction bases: 4. This CDR3 is 15 amino acids long. Germline CDR1 and CDR2: MNHEY and SMNVEV (reference sequence). CDR3 in amino acids: CASSWTGLTYNEQFF. CDR3 DNA: TGTGCCAGCAGTTGGACAGGGCTGACCTACAATGAGCAGTTCTTC.

The V and J genes are TRBV7-6 and TRBJ2-1; TRBD2 agrees at 9 bases. V lost 3 bases and J lost 4; bases outside the gene matches: 10. The CDR3 has 17 amino acids. The V gene's germline CDR1 is SGHVS and CDR2 FNYEAQ. CDR3 in amino acids: CASSLLWETSGYNEQFF. In nucleotides, the CDR3 is TGTGCCAGCAGCTTGCTGTGGGAGACTAGCGGATACAATGAGCAGTTCTTC.

The chain recombines TRBV6-5 with TRBJ2-7; possible D gene TRBD1, 6 bases. V was cut by 6 bases and J by 3 bases, with 15 bases left in between. Germline V gene data show CDR1 as MNHEY and CDR2 as SVGAGI. The length of the CDR3 is 14 residues. CDR3 residues: CASSLPGHLYEQYF. For the CDR3, the DNA is TGTGCCAGCAGCCTCCCGGGACACCTCTACGAGCAGTACTTC.

CDR3 amino acids: CASTQWGGGSYEQYF. The CDR3 bases are TGTGCCAGCACTCAATGGGGAGGGGGCTCCTACGAGCAGTACTTC. The chain recombines TRBV6-5 with TRBJ2-7; tentative D call: TRBD2 (7 bases). The V end was cut by 7 bases, the J end by 0 bases, with 16 bases between. Germline CDR1 MNHEY, CDR2 SVGAGI. The CDR3 is 15 amino acids.

This clone showed up just once. The genes are TRBV11-3 and TRBJ2-1, with D tentatively TRBD2 (5 bases). This CDR3 is built from 16 residues. The V gene's germline CDR1 is SGHNT and CDR2 YENEEA. Trimming took off 3 bases at V and 0 bases at J, with 12 bases between the two ends. The CDR3 DNA is TGTGCCAGCAGCTTCGACGGGGAGAGCTCCTACAATGAGCAGTTCTTC. Translation gives CASSFDGESSYNEQFF.

V is TRBV9 and J is TRBJ1-1; D possibly corresponds to TRBD1 (5 bases). Germline CDR1 is SGDLS and CDR2 is YYNGEE. The CDR3 has 15 amino acids. Trimming left V 4 bases short and J 0 bases short, with 13 bases between. CDR3 coding DNA: TGTGCCAGCAGCCCCATCGCAGGGTTGAACACTGAAGCTTTCTTT. It is translated as CASSPIAGLNTEAFF.

The V call is TRBV6-6, the J call TRBJ2-2, with 10 nucleotides matching TRBD1. This CDR3 spans 15 amino acids. The trim removed 5 bases at V and 5 bases at J, leaving 5 bases unmatched. Germline lookup yields CDR1 MNHNY and CDR2 SVGAGI (reference sequence). CDR3 nucleotide sequence: TGTGCCAGCAGTGACAGGGGGCGAGGGACCGGGGAGCTGTTTTTT. It encodes CASSDRGRGTGELFF.

V is TRBV21-1 and J is TRBJ1-3. TRBV21-1 is marked as a pseudogene. The CDR3 runs to 17 residues. CDR3 coding DNA: TGTGCCAGCACCCTCAACGCGGCGGGGGCCTCTGGAAACACCATATATTTT. Its translation is CASTLNAAGASGNTIYF.

In this sample, this clone turned up a few times. This chain connects TRBV7-9 to TRBJ2-1; TRBD2 matches 14 bases. With 6 bases clipped from V and 0 bases from J, the junction kept 10 bases outside the gene matches. Per the germline V gene, CDR1 is SEHNR and CDR2 is FQNEAQ (reference sequence). The CDR3 has 19 amino acids. The CDR3 DNA follows: TGTGCCAGCAGACGAGGACTAGCGGGAGGCCTGAGCTCCTACAATGAGCAGTTCTTC. It is translated as CASRRGLAGGLSSYNEQFF.

The genes are TRBV7-9 and TRBJ1-5, with D uncertain. Germline lookup yields CDR1 SEHNR and CDR2 FQNEAQ (reference sequence). The CDR3 length is 14 residues. The V gene lost 1 base and the J gene lost 5 bases, with 9 bases spanning the gap. The CDR3 region has the DNA TGTGCCAGCAGCTTAGACGGGAGACATCAGCCCCAGCATTTT. Translation gives CASSLDGRHQPQHF.

Remarks on this clone: Other nucleotide sequences in the sample specify the same CDR3. The chain couples TRBV28 to TRBJ1-4; a weak D match, TRBD1 (6 bases). CDR1 and CDR2 from the germline V gene are MDHEN and SYDVKM. The CDR3 is 14 residues long. V lost 4 bases to trimming and J lost 4 bases, with 10 bases between them. Here the CDR3 DNA reads TGTGCCAGCAGTTCAGGACAGATTAATGAAAAACTGTTTTTT. It codes for CASSSGQINEKLFF.

The rearrangement joins TRBV27 to TRBJ1-4; D is undetermined. This CDR3 has 18 amino acids. The germline gives CDR1 MNHEY, CDR2 SMNVEV (reference sequence). Trimming left V 0 bases short and J 4 bases short, with 18 bases between. CDR3 DNA sequence: TGTGCCAGCAGTTTATCATCGGGAGACCGAACTATTAATGAAAAACTGTTTTTT. Translating it yields CASSLSSGDRTINEKLFF.

The chain joins TRBV30 to TRBJ2-3; 9 bases map to TRBD1. The CDR3 consists of 14 residues. J lost 8 bases, V lost 3 bases, and 9 bases had no gene match. The germline V gene has CDR1 GTSNPN and CDR2 SVGIG (reference sequence). For the CDR3, the DNA is TGTGCCTGGAGCGGGGACAGGGTACCGGGTACGCAGTATTTT. It encodes CAWSGDRVPGTQYF.

The J gene is TRBJ2-3, the V gene TRBV14, with no clear D. Germline CDR1 and CDR2: SGHDN and FVKESK. The CDR3 spans 14 residues. Trimming pared 4 bases from V and 4 bases from J, leaving 12 bases between. CDR3 in amino acids: CASSLRLPPDTQYF. Here the CDR3 DNA reads TGTGCCAGCAGCCTCCGACTCCCTCCAGATACGCAGTATTTT.